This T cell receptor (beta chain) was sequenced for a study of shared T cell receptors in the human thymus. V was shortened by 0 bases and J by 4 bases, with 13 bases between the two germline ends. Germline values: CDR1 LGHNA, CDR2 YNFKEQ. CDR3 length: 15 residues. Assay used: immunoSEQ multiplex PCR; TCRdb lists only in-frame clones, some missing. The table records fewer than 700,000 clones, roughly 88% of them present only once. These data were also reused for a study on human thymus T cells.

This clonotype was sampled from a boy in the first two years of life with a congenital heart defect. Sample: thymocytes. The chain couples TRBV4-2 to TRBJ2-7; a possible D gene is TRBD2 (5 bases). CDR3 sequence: CASSQDPDSQYEQYF. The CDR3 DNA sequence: TGTGCCAGCAGCCAAGATCCGGACTCCCAGTACGAGCAGTACTTC.